The 7 T cell receptor beta chains listed next were all sequenced from one sample in a study of regulatory T cells in long-lasting Graves disease. Relying on iRepertoire HTBI primers and Arm-PCR of CDR3 regions, the team built TCR beta libraries. TCRdb reprocessed the multiplex PCR reads via MiXCR and lists one record per CDR3 protein. Among 300,000 to 450,000 distinct CDR3 sequences listed, roughly 15% were seen once. As for time point: newly diagnosed GD, antithyroid drugs for less than 3 months. The TCR library was made from RNA that had been extracted from PBMCs in TRIzol. The source material was peripheral blood mononuclear cells (PBMCs), sampled at new diagnosis, from a patient treated with antithyroid drugs. The source of these receptors is a female donor with Graves disease.

The chain links TRBV20-1 to TRBJ2-1; TRBD2 matches at 12 bases. CDR1 and CDR2 from the germline V gene are DFQATT and SNEGSKA (reference sequence). Trimming took 6 bases from V and 5 from J; bases not matched to a gene: 8. The CDR3 sequence is 15 residues long. In DNA, the CDR3 is TGCAGTGCCAAAAAACTAGCGGGAGGTCACAATGAGCAGTTCTTC. Residues: CSAKKLAGGHNEQFF.

This clonotype was counted many times. The chain links TRBV12-3 or TRBV12-4 to TRBJ1-1; D uncertain. V dropped 4 bases and J dropped 5 bases, with 17 bases sitting between them. This CDR3 has 15 amino acids. The CDR3 sequence is CASSSPGGYGTEAFF. In DNA, the CDR3 is TGTGCCAGCAGTTCCCCAGGAGGGTATGGGACTGAAGCTTTCTTT.

This clonotype was counted at least ten times. The chain recombines TRBV20-1 with TRBJ2-7, with 10 nucleotides matching TRBD2. Losses at the gene ends were 5 bases for V and 0 bases for J; bases not matched to a gene: 1. The CDR3 loop spans 13 amino acids. Germline values: CDR1 DFQATT, CDR2 SNEGSKA (reference sequence). CDR3 nucleotide sequence: TGCAGTGCTTCTAGCGGGAGCTCCTACGAGCAGTACTTC. Protein sequence: CSASSGSSYEQYF.

Comment on this clonotype: This likely stems from a read error, as it lies one base from a far larger clone. The chain has TRBV28 and TRBJ1-3; 8 bases align to TRBD1. The V segment lost 9 bases and the J segment 3 bases; nucleotides outside the gene matches: 10. The length of the CDR3 is 15 residues. Germline V lookup: CDR1 MDHEN, CDR2 SYDVKM. Written as DNA, the CDR3 is TGTGCCAGGGGGCGACAGGGGCGATTTGGAAACACCATATATTTT. This encodes CARGRQGRFGNTIYF.

There are many counts of this clonotype. The rearrangement joins TRBV30 to TRBJ1-5, with D perhaps matching TRBD1 (5 bases). The V and J ends lost 5 bases and 2 bases respectively, with 10 bases between them. Per the germline V gene, CDR1 is GTSNPN and CDR2 is SVGIG (reference sequence). This CDR3 spans 13 amino acids. CDR3 in amino acids: CAWGTAGNQPQHF. The DNA of the CDR3 is TGTGCCTGGGGGACGGCAGGCAATCAGCCCCAGCATTTT.

In its sample, this clonotype was seen many times. The rearrangement uses TRBV9 and TRBJ1-2; D is unresolved. This CDR3 comprises 16 residues. Germline V lookup: CDR1 SGDLS, CDR2 YYNGEE. Trimming removed 4 bases at V and 4 bases at J, with 20 bases between. DNA for the CDR3: TGTGCCAGCAGCACAGACCTCTCCTTAGATGGCTATGGCTACACCTTC. The encoded protein is CASSTDLSLDGYGYTF.

The chain uses TRBV7-9 and TRBJ1-2; D not certain. Trimming cost V 1 base and J 5 bases, with 20 bases left between them. The CDR3 spans 17 residues. Germline loops: CDR1 SEHNR, CDR2 FQNEAQ (reference sequence). The CDR3, as DNA: TGTGCCAGCAGCTTAGTACCGGGAGCGGCGGTGAAATATGGCTACACCTTC. Translating gives CASSLVPGAAVKYGYTF.